This T cell receptor (beta chain) was recorded in a study of CD8+ T cells in alopecia areata. Regarding treatment: oral pan-JAK inhibitor, 5-10 mg twice daily. Extraction and reverse transcription of RNA yielded cDNA as the sequencing template. Repertoires were generated with immunoSEQ multiplex PCR, while TCRdb's copy carries only in-frame clones and drops some. This table holds 190,000 or so clones, about 60% found once. Germline trimming cut 2 bases from V and 6 bases from J; bases unmatched to any gene: 9. Germline V gene lookup returns CDR1 MNHEY and CDR2 SMNVEV (reference sequence). The CDR3 is 15 amino acids.

This rearrangement joins TRBV27 to TRBJ2-5, with 7 bases fitting TRBD1. The sample was CD8+ T cells sorted from blood, taken at week 24, from a patient treated with tofacitinib. This sequence was found in a human donor with alopecia areata. CDR3 nucleotides: TGTGCCAGCAGTTTAGGGCCAGGGGGAATGAAGACCCAGTACTTC. Translated, it gives CASSLGPGGMKTQYF.